What follows are 17 T cell receptor beta chains derived from one specimen sequenced in a study of blood T cells in healthy people across ages. PCR was performed a second time for roughly 6 to 12 cycles using a sample-barcoded 5' primer and a J-beta primer mix. TCRdb reanalysed the 5' RACE reads using MiXCR and keeps one entry per CDR3 protein. The sample lists 350,000 to 450,000 distinct CDR3 sequences; 45% to 60% were seen once. The sequencing input was blood. These TCRs come from a man between 60 and 75 years old in good health.

For this clonotype: With a much larger clone just one base away, this may be a read error. V and J are TRBV20-1 and TRBJ2-3; 7 nucleotides match TRBD1. The CDR3 extends over 16 amino acids. In germline, CDR1 is DFQATT, CDR2 SNEGSKA (reference sequence). V was clipped by 3 bases and J by 5 bases; unmatched bases: 14. The CDR3 DNA is TGCAGTGCTAGTGATAGTAGTAGGGGGCAGGTAGATACGCAGTATTTT. It encodes CSASDSSRGQVDTQYF.

J is TRBJ1-1 and V is TRBV5-1; the match to TRBD1 covers 8 bases. CDR3 size: 15 residues. With 4 bases clipped from V and 0 bases from J, the junction kept 5 bases outside the gene matches. Germline CDR1 is SGHRS and CDR2 is YFSETQ. CDR3 amino acids: CASSPTGGMNTEAFF. CDR3 sequence (DNA): TGCGCCAGCAGCCCAACAGGGGGAATGAACACTGAAGCTTTCTTT.

This clonotype was seen a handful of times. The chain couples TRBV2 to TRBJ2-3, with D possibly TRBD2 on 6 matching bases. The CDR3 runs 16 residues. Trimming took 3 bases from V and 2 from J, leaving 15 bases between them. Per germline, CDR1 SNHLY and CDR2 FYNNEI. The CDR3 loop is CASSEAGTGDTDTQYF. The CDR3 bases are TGTGCCAGCAGTGAGGCCGGGACGGGAGACACAGATACGCAGTATTTT.

The CDR3 here is CASSSTGPWSNEQYF. The CDR3 coding sequence is TGTGCCAGCAGCTCCACGGGTCCCTGGAGCAATGAGCAGTACTTC. The chain couples TRBV7-3 to TRBJ2-7, with D uncertain. The CDR3 runs 15 residues. Trimming pared 4 bases from V and 7 bases from J, leaving 20 bases between. CDR1 SGHTA and CDR2 FQGTGA come from the germline V gene.

The sample holds one count of this clonotype. This may be a read error, as it is one base from a much larger clone. The chain combines TRBV3-1 with TRBJ2-7; no reliable D call. Germline CDR1 LGHDT, CDR2 YNNKEL (reference sequence). V was pared by 5 bases and J by 0 bases, with 11 bases between. The CDR3 length is 14 residues. DNA of the CDR3: TGTGCCAGCAGCATCAGTCGTTACTCCTACGAGCAGTACTTC. Encoded protein: CASSISRYSYEQYF.

This clonotype showed up just once. This sequence joins TRBV28 and TRBJ1-2, with 7 nucleotides matching TRBD1. V trimming: 5 bases; J trimming: 6 bases; junction bases outside the gene matches: 6. The germline V gene has CDR1 MDHEN and CDR2 SYDVKM. The length of the CDR3 is 13 residues. The CDR3 loop reads CASSKGGAHGYTF. In nucleotides, the CDR3 is TGTGCCAGCAGTAAAGGGGGCGCTCATGGCTACACCTTC.

This clonotype was recorded many times. This chain connects TRBV12-3 or TRBV12-4 to TRBJ2-1; 7 nucleotides agree with TRBD2. The ends lost 5 bases at V and 6 bases at J; junction bases unmatched: 7. This CDR3 region has 14 residues. The CDR3 DNA follows: TGTGCCAGCAGTGTATTGCGGGAGCGCAATGAGCAGTTCTTC. This gives the protein CASSVLRERNEQFF.

The V gene is TRBV20-1, the J gene TRBJ2-1, with TRBD2 identical over 7 bases. CDR3 size: 16 residues. From germline, CDR1 is DFQATT and CDR2 SNEGSKA (reference sequence). V gave up 5 bases and J gave up 4 bases; unmatched junction bases: 14. The CDR3 region has the DNA TGCAGTGCTCTCAGAACGGGGGGACCGACATACAATGAGCAGTTCTTC. Translating it yields CSALRTGGPTYNEQFF.

As regards this clonotype: The junction differs from germline at one of its ends, possibly a read error. The chain's CDR3 is CATSGQGDYEQYF. The CDR3, as DNA: TGTGCCACCAGTGGACAGGGCGACTACGAGCAGTACTTC. The chain combines TRBV10-3 with TRBJ2-4; 8 bases align to TRBD1. The DNA end lines up better with TRBJ2-7; the J call may be wrong. The CDR3 is 13 amino acids. Looked up from germline, CDR1 is ENHRY and CDR2 is SYGVKD.

The chain employs TRBV10-3 and TRBJ1-1; 9 bases are a match to TRBD1. The J segment lost 5 bases and the V segment lost 5 bases, leaving 6 bases of the junction unmatched. CDR1 and CDR2 (germline): ENHRY, SYGVKD. The CDR3 loop spans 14 amino acids. The CDR3 DNA sequence: TGTGCCATCAGTTTCGACAGGGGGGGAACTGAAGCTTTCTTT. Amino acids: CAISFDRGGTEAFF.

In DNA form, the CDR3 reads TGCGCCAGCAGCCGGACAGGACGAGGGAACAATGAGCAGTTCTTC. Translation gives CASSRTGRGNNEQFF. The V and J genes are TRBV5-1 and TRBJ2-1; the match to TRBD1 covers 7 bases. Germline V gene lookup returns CDR1 SGHRS and CDR2 YFSETQ. The CDR3 runs 15 residues. V shed 4 bases, J shed 5 bases, and the junction held 9 bases outside the gene matches.

The table lists this clonotype with a few counts. CDR3 sequence: CASSLRSSGTSSGANVLTF. The CDR3 DNA reads TGTGCCAGCAGCTTAAGAAGTAGCGGGACGAGCTCTGGGGCCAACGTCCTGACTTTC. V usage is TRBV7-2 and J usage is TRBJ2-6; 8 nucleotides align to TRBD2. Trimming at V came to 2 bases and at J to 0 bases, leaving 9 bases not matched to a gene. The germline V gene encodes CDR1 SGHTA and CDR2 FQGNSA. The CDR3 sequence is 19 residues long.

As concerns this clonotype: With a much larger clone just one base away, this may be a read error. V usage is TRBV29-1 and J usage is TRBJ1-2; D possibly corresponds to TRBD1 (5 bases). This CDR3 spans 12 amino acids. Germline V gene data show CDR1 as SQVTM and CDR2 as ANQGSEA. CDR3 coding DNA: TGCAGCACCGACAGAGCTAACTATGACTACACCTTC. This encodes CSTDRANYDYTF.

The chain combines TRBV6-5 with TRBJ2-7; D not resolved. The CDR3 spans 16 residues. From germline, CDR1 is MNHEY and CDR2 SVGAGI. The V end lost 0 bases, the J end lost 6 bases, and 18 bases lay between the germline ends. The CDR3 loop reads CASSYSLGSTVGEQYF. The CDR3 DNA reads TGTGCCAGCAGTTACTCGCTAGGCTCCACTGTTGGCGAGCAGTACTTC.

This chain uses TRBV2 with TRBJ2-1; 10 nucleotides match TRBD1. The CDR3 has 15 amino acids. Per the germline V gene, CDR1 is SNHLY and CDR2 is FYNNEI. Trimming removed 3 bases from V and 3 bases from J; junction bases left unmatched: 2. In DNA, the CDR3 is TGTGCCAGCAGTGACGGGACAGGGGACTACAATGAGCAGTTCTTC. This sequence encodes CASSDGTGDYNEQFF. Drawing the rest from reference TRBV2 and TRBJ2-1, the complete variable domain is EPEVTQTPSHQVTQMGQEVILRCVPISNHLYFYWYRQILGQKVEFLVSFYNNEISEKSEIFDDQFSVERPDGSNFTLKIRSTKLEDSAMYFCASSDGTGDYNEQFFGPGTRLTVL.

The gene calls are TRBV29-1 and TRBJ2-7; D is possibly TRBD1 (6 bases). Germline V CDR1 and CDR2: SQVTM, ANQGSEA. The CDR3 sequence is 12 residues long. Deletions cut 6 bases from V and 0 bases from J, with 9 bases between. CDR3 residues: CSVGQFSYEQYF. For the CDR3, the DNA is TGCAGCGTCGGACAGTTCTCCTACGAGCAGTACTTC.

The chain employs TRBV24-1 and TRBJ1-2; D is ambiguous. Trimming cost V 2 bases and J 8 bases, with 20 bases left between them. This CDR3 has 16 residues. Germline CDR1 is KGHDR and CDR2 is SFDVKD. The DNA of the CDR3 is TGTGCCACCAGTGATTGGCGGGTTCTGGACGCTCGGGGCTACACCTTC. Translating gives CATSDWRVLDARGYTF.